One and the same sample provided the 8 T cell receptor beta chains below, sequenced in a study of cytomegalovirus exposure and HLA in healthy donors. The PCR had 60 Vbeta and 13 Jbeta primers. The method was immunoSEQ multiplex PCR; TCRdb's version includes in-frame clones alone and lacks a portion of them. Of 100,000 to 130,000 clones in the sample, around 77% were seen once. The sample taken for sequencing was PBMCs. Receptors were obtained from a male donor in good health and CMV-seronegative.

This chain links TRBV2 with TRBJ1-4; the D gene is possibly TRBD1 (5 bases). Germline lookup yields CDR1 SNHLY and CDR2 FYNNEI. Trimming removed 5 bases from V and 6 bases from J, with 16 bases in between. The CDR3 has 15 residues. CDR3 loop: CASSNPGGVDEKLFF. In DNA form, the CDR3 reads TGTGCCAGCAGTAACCCCGGGGGGGTGGATGAAAAACTGTTTTTT. Supplemented by reference TRBV2 and TRBJ1-4, the full variable domain reads EPEVTQTPSHQVTQMGQEVILRCVPISNHLYFYWYRQILGQKVEFLVSFYNNEISEKSEIFDDQFSVERPDGSNFTLKIRSTKLEDSAMYFCASSNPGGVDEKLFFGSGTQLSVL.

This clone has only one observation. J is TRBJ2-7 and V is TRBV7-2; 7 nucleotides line up with TRBD2. Unmatched junction bases numbered 5, after V lost 0 bases and J lost 3 bases. The CDR3 consists of 15 residues. The germline V gene has CDR1 SGHTA and CDR2 FQGNSA. For the CDR3, the DNA is TGTGCCAGCAGCTTAGCGGGTAGCGGGCTCTACGAGCAGTACTTC. Its protein product is CASSLAGSGLYEQYF.

This clone has only one observation. The chain is built from TRBV5-6 and TRBJ1-1; TRBD1 matches 9 bases. CDR3 length: 15 amino acids. The germline gives CDR1 SGHDT, CDR2 YYEEEE. V shed 4 bases and J 0 bases; nucleotides not matched to a gene: 4. CDR3 in amino acids: CASSLGQGMNTEAFF. DNA for the CDR3: TGTGCCAGCAGCCTTGGACAGGGGATGAACACTGAAGCTTTCTTT.

The V gene is TRBV19, the J gene TRBJ1-1; 8 nucleotides line up with TRBD1. The V and J ends lost 7 bases and 1 base, in that order; junction bases with no gene match: 17. This CDR3 region has 18 residues. Germline CDR1 and CDR2: LNHDA and SQIVND (reference sequence). CDR3 in amino acids: CASTPASTGEVANTEAFF. CDR3 coding DNA: TGTGCCAGTACCCCGGCCTCGACAGGGGAGGTTGCGAACACTGAAGCTTTCTTT. Complete variable domain (other parts from reference TRBV19 and TRBJ1-1): DGGITQSPKYLFRKEGQNVTLSCEQNLNHDAMYWYRQDPGQGLRLIYYSQIVNDFQKGDIAEGYSVSREKKESFPLTVTSAQKNPTAFYLCASTPASTGEVANTEAFFGQGTRLTVV.

This chain links TRBV30 with TRBJ2-1; 7 bases match TRBD2. There are 14 residues in the CDR3. Germline V CDR1 and CDR2: GTSNPN, SVGIG (reference sequence). The J segment lost 9 bases and the V segment lost 0 bases, leaving 8 bases of the junction unmatched. CDR3 sequence (DNA): TGTGCCTGGAGTGTGGCGGCGGGAGCGGGTGAGCAGTTCTTC. Translated: CAWSVAAGAGEQFF.

The chain joins TRBV18 to TRBJ2-1, with 13 positions matching TRBD2. The CDR3 has 16 amino acids. Germline V gives CDR1 KGHSH, CDR2 LQKENI. Germline trimming cut 0 bases from V and 8 bases from J; bases unmatched to any gene: 4. CDR3 nucleotides: TGTGCCAGCTCACCACCCGGGACTAGCGGGATACATGAGCAGTTCTTC. Protein: CASSPPGTSGIHEQFF.

The chain recombines TRBV7-9 with TRBJ2-3; the match to TRBD1 covers 7 bases. The V and J ends lost 5 bases and 3 bases, in that order; junction bases with no gene match: 5. This CDR3 has 14 amino acids. CDR1 is SEHNR, CDR2 FQNEAQ, per germline (reference sequence). CDR3 amino acids: CASSTSDRTDTQYF. The CDR3 DNA follows: TGTGCCAGCAGCACCTCGGACAGGACAGATACGCAGTATTTT.

The table lists this clone with a count of one. This chain connects TRBV11-2 to TRBJ2-7, with 7 bases that match TRBD2. The CDR3 totals 14 residues. Trimming took 6 bases from V and 4 from J; bases not matched to a gene: 9. Per the germline V gene, CDR1 is SGHAT and CDR2 is FQNNGV. CDR3 DNA sequence: TGTGCCAGCAGTTCCACTCTAGCGGATTACGAGCAGTACTTC. This encodes CASSSTLADYEQYF.